A single T cell receptor (beta chain) is shown here with its context. Its matching antigen is unknown. This sample is part of a study of post-analysis software for immune sequencing data. The wider study: Relapsing-remitting, secondary progressive and progressive-relapsing forms of multiple sclerosis all featured among disease courses. General observations from the study: Those samples that were prepared in the same batch co-clustered strongly by F measure. About five TRBV segments were more frequent in patients than controls; TRBV5-6, TRBV5-1 and TRBV20-1 belonged to this group.

V lost 7 bases to trimming and J lost 0 bases, with 12 bases between them. This CDR3 is built from 14 residues. CDR1 DFQATT and CDR2 SNEGSKA come from the germline V gene (reference sequence). Unique molecular identifiers were present in the TCR beta cDNA libraries. About 500,000 cDNA molecules came from about 1 to 10 million T cells. TCRdb recomputed calls from the PCR reads with MiXCR, one row per CDR3 protein. The repertoire consists of hundreds of thousands of distinct CDR3 sequences, with around 40% occurring once and the leading ten covering 9% to 14%. Sequenced: blood. The receptor was isolated from a girl aged 5 to 17 with multiple sclerosis. The chain carries TRBV20-1 and TRBJ2-2; D might be TRBD2 (6 bases). DNA of the CDR3: TGCAGTGTAAAGGGCGGGACGAACACCGGGGAGCTGTTTTTT. Encoded protein: CSVKGGTNTGELFF.